The rows below give T cell receptor beta chains drawn from one sample of a study of blood T cell repertoires in COVID-19. Assay: immunoSEQ multiplex PCR; the TCRdb copy retains only in-frame clones and omits some. This table has approximately 350,000 clones, roughly 90% appearing once. The sample taken for sequencing was peripheral blood. The receptors were sampled from an older woman with COVID-19, enrolled during active disease. Both conserved end residues are part of each CDR3. D genes are given only for firm matches. A clone size is listed for some rows: how often the clone was seen (once, few, many), or a class if it is expanded.

DNA | CDR3 | J | size | D | V
TGCGCCAGCAGCTTGCTCGGACAGGGTCTTGGGAACACTGAAGCTTTCTTT | CASSLLGQGLGNTEAFF | TRBJ1-1 | once | TRBD1 | TRBV5-1
TGTGCCAGCAGCCCAGGCGAAGGATCGTGGCAGCCCCAGCATTTT | CASSPGEGSWQPQHF | TRBJ1-5 | once | NA | TRBV7-3
TGTGCCAGCAGCTCCTTGGGGGGGGATGAGCAGTTCTTC | CASSSLGGDEQFF | TRBJ2-1 | NA | TRBD2 | TRBV11-1
TGTGCCAGCAGTGCGACAGGGATGTACGAGCAGTACTTC | CASSATGMYEQYF | TRBJ2-7 | NA | TRBD1 | TRBV27
TGTGCCAGCAGCCAGACCCGGGACAGCTATTCACCCCTCCACTTT | CASSQTRDSYSPLHF | TRBJ1-6 | NA | TRBD1 | TRBV3-1/TRBV3-2
TGTGCCAGTAGTAAGGGACAGGGGGCCTACGTGAACAATCAGCCCCAGCATTTT | CASSKGQGAYVNNQPQHF | TRBJ1-5 | once | TRBD1 | TRBV19
TGTGCCAGCAGCTTTCAGGGGGCAGGCGGCTACACCTTC | CASSFQGAGGYTF | TRBJ1-2 | once | TRBD1 | TRBV6-5
TGTGCCAGCAGTACGCAGGGATTAGGGTCTCACGAGCAGTACTTC | CASSTQGLGSHEQYF | TRBJ2-7 | NA | NA | TRBV9
TGTGCCAGCAGCTTTTCGGGAACGTTGAACACTGAAGCTTTCTTT | CASSFSGTLNTEAFF | TRBJ1-1 | NA | NA | TRBV11-3
TGTGCCAGCAGTTACACAGGCAATCAGCCCCAGCATTTT | CASSYTGNQPQHF | TRBJ1-5 | NA | NA | TRBV6-5
TGTGCCAGCAGCCAAGTAGGACAGGGATCCTACAATGAGCAGTTCTTC | CASSQVGQGSYNEQFF | TRBJ2-1 | NA | TRBD1 | TRBV3-1/TRBV3-2
TGTGCCAGCAGCCCCGCCAGCGGGGAGCTGTACGAGCAGTACTTC | CASSPASGELYEQYF | TRBJ2-7 | NA | TRBD2 | TRBV13
TGTGCCAGCAGCCAAGTATACAGGGGAGACAAGCAGTACTTC | CASSQVYRGDKQYF | TRBJ2-7 | NA | TRBD1 | TRBV3-1/TRBV3-2
TGCGCCAGCAGCCTCCCTGGCAGCGGGGCCCACACCGGGGAGCTGTTTTTT | CASSLPGSGAHTGELFF | TRBJ2-2 | NA | TRBD2 | TRBV4-1
TGTGCCAGCAGTGAACTTCTGACAGGAGAGCAGTATTTT | CASSELLTGEQYF | TRBJ2-3 | NA | NA | TRBV6-1
TGTGCCGGCCGTGAGACAGGGCGCGGAAACACCATATATTTT | CAGRETGRGNTIYF | TRBJ1-3 | NA | TRBD1 | TRBV2
TGTGCCAGCAGCGTATCGCGAACTTGGGCGGGAAACACCATATATTTT | CASSVSRTWAGNTIYF | TRBJ1-3 | once | NA | TRBV9
TGCGCCAGCAGCCCTGGACTAGCGGGGGGGCCCTACGAGCAGTACTTC | CASSPGLAGGPYEQYF | TRBJ2-7 | NA | TRBD2 | TRBV5-1
TGCAGTGCTAGTGGCAGGGTCGGACGGGGGGAGCAGTACTTC | CSASGRVGRGEQYF | TRBJ2-7 | NA | NA | TRBV20-1
TGTGCCACCAGTGACCGGGACAGGAATTACAATGAGCAGTTCTTC | CATSDRDRNYNEQFF | TRBJ2-1 | NA | TRBD1 | TRBV24-1
TGTGCCAGCAGTTACTCGAACGGGGGTGAGCAGTTCTTC | CASSYSNGGEQFF | TRBJ2-1 | few | NA | TRBV6-2/TRBV6-3
TGTGCCAGCAGCCGACTAGCGTTGACCTCCTACGAGCAGTACTTC | CASSRLALTSYEQYF | TRBJ2-7 | NA | TRBD2 | TRBV3-1/TRBV3-2
TGTGCCTGGAGTGTAGCATCAGGGAGGCAGACCCAGTACTTC | CAWSVASGRQTQYF | TRBJ2-5 | NA | NA | TRBV30
TGTGCCAGCCTTTTCCAGGGCAGATGGAACTATGGCTACACCTTC | CASLFQGRWNYGYTF | TRBJ1-2 | NA | NA | TRBV5-6
TGTGCCAGCTCACCACCGGCGGGCATGAACACTGAAGCTTTCTTT | CASSPPAGMNTEAFF | TRBJ1-1 | NA | NA | TRBV18
TGTGCCAGCTCACCAAACAGGGACTACGAGCAGTACTTC | CASSPNRDYEQYF | TRBJ2-7 | NA | NA | TRBV18
TGCGCCAGCAGCTTGGACAGGAACTCTGGAAACACCATATATTTT | CASSLDRNSGNTIYF | TRBJ1-3 | NA | NA | TRBV5-1
TGTGCCACCAAGAACAGCGGAACCCCCCCTGAAGCTTTCTTT | CATKNSGTPPEAFF | TRBJ1-1 | NA | NA | TRBV19
TGCGCCAGCAGCTTTCGGATGGGCACCTTCGATGGTGCCTACACCTTC | CASSFRMGTFDGAYTF | TRBJ1-2 | NA | NA | TRBV5-1
TGTGCCACCAGCAGAGATATGGGGTTTGACAGATCCTATGGCTACACCTTC | CATSRDMGFDRSYGYTF | TRBJ1-2 | NA | NA | TRBV15
TGTGCCAGCAGCGTACACGGACAGATGAACACTGAAGCTTTCTTT | CASSVHGQMNTEAFF | TRBJ1-1 | NA | NA | TRBV9
TGTGCCAGCAGCCCGCGGACAGGTCAACGGAGTCGCTCTGGGGCCAACGTCCTGACTTTC | CASSPRTGQRSRSGANVLTF | TRBJ2-6 | NA | TRBD1 | TRBV14
TGTGCCAGCAGCTTGGCGTCGGCCAGGGGATATGGCTACACCTTC | CASSLASARGYGYTF | TRBJ1-2 | NA | NA | TRBV5-4
TGTGCCAGCAGGGAGATACAGGGAATAGGTGAAAAACTGTTTTTT | CASREIQGIGEKLFF | TRBJ1-4 | NA | NA | TRBV2
TGTGCCAGCTCTGGCCAGAACACCGGGGAGCTGTTTTTT | CASSGQNTGELFF | TRBJ2-2 | NA | NA | TRBV7-3
TGTGCCAGTACCAAACCGACAGGGAAAGGGGAGCTGTTTTTT | CASTKPTGKGELFF | TRBJ2-2 | few | TRBD1 | TRBV19
TGTGCCAGCAGCGGACAGGGGGAGAACACTGAAGCTTTCTTT | CASSGQGENTEAFF | TRBJ1-1 | NA | TRBD1 | TRBV5-4
TGTGCCAGCAGCCAGAACACAGTAGCGGGGGGAATCTACGAGCAGTACTTC | CASSQNTVAGGIYEQYF | TRBJ2-7 | NA | TRBD2 | TRBV3-1/TRBV3-2
TGTGCCAGCAGCTTGGGGACAGGGCCCTCTGGCTACACCTTC | CASSLGTGPSGYTF | TRBJ1-2 | once | TRBD1 | TRBV5-6
TGTGCCAGCAGCTTTGACGGGACACAGAACACTGAAGCTTTCTTT | CASSFDGTQNTEAFF | TRBJ1-1 | NA | NA | TRBV7-3